The 10 T cell receptor beta chains in this list originate from one sample, sequenced in a study of OX40 agonist ivuxolimab in advanced cancers. Here immunoSEQ multiplex PCR was the method, and the copy in TCRdb shows in-frame clones only, minus some. Of under 80,000 clones listed, 86% are singletons. Sequenced material: CD4+ or CD8+ T cells sorted from blood, taken in a trial of the OX40 agonist ivuxolimab. The receptors were gathered from an adult with an advanced solid tumor such as melanoma, head and neck, liver or kidney cancer.

This chain links TRBV27 with TRBJ2-1, with 9 bases identical to TRBD1. J gave up 12 bases and V 6 bases, and 9 bases lay outside the gene matches. The germline gives CDR1 MNHEY, CDR2 SMNVEV (reference sequence). The CDR3 sequence is 13 residues long. The CDR3: CASRVTGGQGQFF. For the CDR3, the DNA is TGTGCCAGCAGGGTGACAGGGGGGCAGGGGCAGTTCTTC.

Worth noting for this clone: The junction does not match germline at one end; this may be a read error. V is TRBV11-2 and J is TRBJ2-5; D gene ambiguous. This CDR3 contains 12 residues. The V gene's germline CDR1 is SGHAT and CDR2 FQNNGV. Here the CDR3 DNA reads TGTGCCAGCAGCTTAGAGATGGAGACCCGGTACTTC. Translated, it gives CASSLEMETRYF. The whole variable domain, remainder taken from reference TRBV11-2 and TRBJ2-5, is EAGVAQSPRYKIIEKRQSVAFWCNPISGHATLYWYQQILGQGPKLLIQFQNNGVVDDSQLPKDRFSAERLKGVDSTLKIQPAKLEDSAVYLCASSLEMETRYFGPGTRLLVL.

CDR3 loop: CASSLAGFTEAFF. In nucleotides, the CDR3 is TGTGCCAGCAGCTTAGCTGGGTTCACTGAAGCTTTCTTT. V and J are TRBV7-2 and TRBJ1-1, with D hard to call. The V gene's germline CDR1 is SGHTA and CDR2 FQGNSA. The V gene lost 0 bases and the J gene lost 4 bases, with 6 bases spanning the gap. This CDR3 has 13 residues.

CDR3 coding DNA: TGTGCCAGCAGCGGCGAAGCGGGAGGGCCCCGAGATACGCAGTATTTT. Encoded protein: CASSGEAGGPRDTQYF. This chain links TRBV5-4 with TRBJ2-3; 10 bases align to TRBD2. This CDR3 has 16 amino acids. Germline V gene sequence: CDR1 SGHNT, CDR2 YYREEE (reference sequence). Trimming removed 4 bases from V and 5 bases from J; junction bases left unmatched: 10.

The V call is TRBV7-9, the J call TRBJ2-3, with D perhaps TRBD2 (5 bases). The CDR3 sequence is 14 residues long. Germline-derived CDR1 and CDR2 are SEHNR and FQNEAQ (reference sequence). V lost 5 bases and J 3 bases, leaving 12 bases between the germline ends. The CDR3 here is CASSPRGGTDTQYF. DNA of the CDR3: TGTGCCAGCAGCCCACGAGGCGGGACAGATACGCAGTATTTT.

A few counts support this clone. The V and J genes are TRBV11-2 and TRBJ2-7, with 7 bases aligning to TRBD2. Trimming took 1 base from V and 5 from J; bases not matched to a gene: 8. CDR3 size: 15 residues. From germline, CDR1 is SGHAT and CDR2 FQNNGV. The CDR3 spells CASSLGHGLEDEQYF. The CDR3 region has the DNA TGTGCCAGCAGCTTAGGCCACGGACTAGAAGACGAGCAGTACTTC. The full variable domain, with the rest looked up from reference TRBV11-2 and TRBJ2-7, is EAGVAQSPRYKIIEKRQSVAFWCNPISGHATLYWYQQILGQGPKLLIQFQNNGVVDDSQLPKDRFSAERLKGVDSTLKIQPAKLEDSAVYLCASSLGHGLEDEQYFGPGTRLTVT.

The CDR3 DNA reads as TGTGCCAGCAGTTTTGGGCCGCAGGCCTACAATGAGCAGTTCTTC. Translated: CASSFGPQAYNEQFF. V gene TRBV27 combines with J gene TRBJ2-1; D call uncertain. V lost 3 bases, J lost 2 bases, and 11 bases lay in between. Germline V gene sequence: CDR1 MNHEY, CDR2 SMNVEV (reference sequence). The CDR3 is 15 amino acids.

CDR3 coding DNA: TGCGCCAGCAGCGTCAGACTAGCGGGGGCGTTAGGTGAGCAGTTCTTC. Translation: CASSVRLAGALGEQFF. The chain has TRBV5-1 and TRBJ2-1, with 12 bases matching TRBD2. The germline CDR1 and CDR2 sequences are SGHRS and YFSETQ. V shed 4 bases and J 9 bases; nucleotides not matched to a gene: 11. The CDR3 is 16 residues long.

This chain joins TRBV2 and TRBJ1-2; no clear D. Trimming left V 4 bases short and J 3 bases short, with 12 bases between. The germline V gene encodes CDR1 SNHLY and CDR2 FYNNEI. The CDR3 is 14 amino acids. As DNA, the CDR3 is TGTGCCAGCAGTGTCGAAAACACGTACTATGGCTACACCTTC. Its protein product is CASSVENTYYGYTF.

The gene calls are TRBV18 and TRBJ2-5; 9 bases line up with TRBD1. In germline, CDR1 is KGHSH, CDR2 LQKENI. The CDR3 has 15 amino acids. J was trimmed by 5 bases and V by 6 bases; bases with no gene match: 10. CDR3 amino acids: CASSPRDRVMETQYF. The CDR3 DNA sequence: TGTGCCAGCTCCCCGAGGGACAGGGTAATGGAGACCCAGTACTTC.